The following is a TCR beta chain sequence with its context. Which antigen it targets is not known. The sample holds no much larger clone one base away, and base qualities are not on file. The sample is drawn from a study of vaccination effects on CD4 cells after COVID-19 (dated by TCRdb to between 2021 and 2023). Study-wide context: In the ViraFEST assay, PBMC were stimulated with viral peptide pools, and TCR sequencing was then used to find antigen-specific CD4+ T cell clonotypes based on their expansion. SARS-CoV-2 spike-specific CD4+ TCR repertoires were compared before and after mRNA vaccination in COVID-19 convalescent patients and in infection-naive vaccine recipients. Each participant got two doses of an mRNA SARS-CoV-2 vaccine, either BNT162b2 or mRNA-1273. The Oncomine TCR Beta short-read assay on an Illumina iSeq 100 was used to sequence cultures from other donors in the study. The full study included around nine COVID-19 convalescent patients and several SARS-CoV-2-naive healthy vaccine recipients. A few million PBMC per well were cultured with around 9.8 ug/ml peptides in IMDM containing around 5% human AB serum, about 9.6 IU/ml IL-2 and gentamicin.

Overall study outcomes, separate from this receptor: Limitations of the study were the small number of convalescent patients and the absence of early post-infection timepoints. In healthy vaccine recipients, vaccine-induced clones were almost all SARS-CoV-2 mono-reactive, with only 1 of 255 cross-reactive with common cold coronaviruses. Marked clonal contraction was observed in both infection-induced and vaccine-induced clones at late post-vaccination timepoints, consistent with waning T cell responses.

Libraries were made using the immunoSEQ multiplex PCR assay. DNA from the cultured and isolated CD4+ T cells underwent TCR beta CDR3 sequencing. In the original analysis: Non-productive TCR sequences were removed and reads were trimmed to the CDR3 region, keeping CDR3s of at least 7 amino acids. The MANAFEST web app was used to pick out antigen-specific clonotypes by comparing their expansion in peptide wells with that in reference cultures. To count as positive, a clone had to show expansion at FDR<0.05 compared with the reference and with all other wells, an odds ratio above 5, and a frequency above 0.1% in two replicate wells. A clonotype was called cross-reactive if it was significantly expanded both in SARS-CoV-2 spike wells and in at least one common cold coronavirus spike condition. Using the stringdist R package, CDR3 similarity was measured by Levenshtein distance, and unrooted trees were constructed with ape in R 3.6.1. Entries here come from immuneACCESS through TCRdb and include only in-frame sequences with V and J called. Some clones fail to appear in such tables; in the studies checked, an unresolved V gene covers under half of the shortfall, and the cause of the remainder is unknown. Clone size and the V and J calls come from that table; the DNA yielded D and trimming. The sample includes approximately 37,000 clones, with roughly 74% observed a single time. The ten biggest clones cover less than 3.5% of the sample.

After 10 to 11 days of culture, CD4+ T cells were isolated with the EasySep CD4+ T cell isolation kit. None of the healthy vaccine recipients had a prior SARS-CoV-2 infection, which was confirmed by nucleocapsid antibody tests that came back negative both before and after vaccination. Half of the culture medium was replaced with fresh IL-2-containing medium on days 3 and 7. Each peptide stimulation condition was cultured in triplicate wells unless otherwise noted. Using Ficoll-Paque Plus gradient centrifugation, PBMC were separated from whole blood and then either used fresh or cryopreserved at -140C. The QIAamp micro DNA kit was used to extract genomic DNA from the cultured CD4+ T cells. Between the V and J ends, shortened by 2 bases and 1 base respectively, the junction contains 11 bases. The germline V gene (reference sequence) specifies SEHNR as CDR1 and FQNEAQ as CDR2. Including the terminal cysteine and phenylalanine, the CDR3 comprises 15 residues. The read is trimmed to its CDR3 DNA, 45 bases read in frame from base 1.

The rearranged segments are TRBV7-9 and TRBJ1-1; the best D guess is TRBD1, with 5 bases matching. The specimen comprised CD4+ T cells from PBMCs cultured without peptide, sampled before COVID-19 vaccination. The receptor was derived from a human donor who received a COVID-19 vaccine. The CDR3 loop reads CASSLPGRTNTEAFF. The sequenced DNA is TGTGCCAGCAGCTTACCGGGACGGACGAACACTGAAGCTTTCTTT.